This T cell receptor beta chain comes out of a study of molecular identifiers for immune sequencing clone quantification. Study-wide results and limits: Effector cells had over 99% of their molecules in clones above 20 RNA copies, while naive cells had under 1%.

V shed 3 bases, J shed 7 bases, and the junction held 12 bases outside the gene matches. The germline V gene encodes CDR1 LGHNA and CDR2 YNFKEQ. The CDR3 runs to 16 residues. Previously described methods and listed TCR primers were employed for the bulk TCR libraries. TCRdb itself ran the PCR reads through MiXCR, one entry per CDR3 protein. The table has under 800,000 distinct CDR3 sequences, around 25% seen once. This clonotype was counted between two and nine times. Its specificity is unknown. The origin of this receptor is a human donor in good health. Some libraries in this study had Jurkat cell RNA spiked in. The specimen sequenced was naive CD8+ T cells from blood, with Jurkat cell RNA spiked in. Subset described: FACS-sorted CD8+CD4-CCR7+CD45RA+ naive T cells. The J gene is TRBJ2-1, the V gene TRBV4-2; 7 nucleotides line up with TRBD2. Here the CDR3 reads CASSQRGSGTDNEQFF. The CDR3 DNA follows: TGTGCCAGCAGCCAGAGAGGAAGCGGGACGGATAATGAGCAGTTCTTC.